This passage covers 17 T cell receptor beta chains from one sample sequenced in a study of response to subunit inactivated influenza vaccine. TCRdb re-derived calls from the RT-PCR reads in MiXCR, one entry per CDR3 protein. The data contain around 570,000 distinct CDR3 sequences, under 9% of them seen just once; the ten biggest clones take up approximately 13%. The specimen comprised PBMCs from blood, sampled roughly 24 months after vaccination. The receptors stem from a man between 50 and 75 years old who received an inactivated influenza vaccine.

This clonotype was detected ten times or more. This chain connects TRBV14 to TRBJ2-7; D is unresolved. This CDR3 is 12 amino acids long. Germline V gene lookup returns CDR1 SGHDN and CDR2 FVKESK. The V end was cut by 1 base, the J end by 4 bases, with 5 bases between. The CDR3 coding sequence is TGTGCCAGCAGCCAAGCAGCTTACGAGCAGTACTTC. It is translated as CASSQAAYEQYF.

The genes are TRBV7-6 and TRBJ2-1, with 12 positions matching TRBD2. Germline CDR1 and CDR2: SGHVS and FNYEAQ. This CDR3 comprises 21 residues. The ends lost 3 bases at V and 0 bases at J; junction bases unmatched: 15. In DNA form, the CDR3 reads TGTGCCAGCAGCTTTCTAGCGGGAGGGGAGAGGTCTTGGTCCTCCTACAATGAGCAGTTCTTC. Its protein is CASSFLAGGERSWSSYNEQFF.

About this clonotype: One junction end does not reproduce the germline sequence, and a read error may be involved. The chain links TRBV5-6 to TRBJ2-2, with 14 bases fitting TRBD2. Germline CDR1 reads SGHDT; CDR2 reads YYEEEE. The CDR3 is 19 residues long. The CDR3 DNA reads as TGTACCAGCAGCGAGCAGACTAGCGGGAGGGCCAGAGTCACCGGGGAGCTGTTTTTT. This gives the protein CTSSEQTSGRARVTGELFF.

This clonotype was seen a few times. The V gene is TRBV5-1, the J gene TRBJ1-4; 7 bases are shared with TRBD1. Trimming removed 2 bases from V and 1 base from J; junction bases left unmatched: 8. The CDR3 loop spans 17 amino acids. CDR1 is SGHRS, CDR2 YFSETQ, per germline. CDR3 region: CASSFYRGKGTNEKLFF. DNA of the CDR3: TGCGCCAGCAGCTTCTACAGGGGAAAAGGAACTAATGAAAAACTGTTTTTT.

This clonotype occurred many times. The chain carries TRBV20-1 and TRBJ2-1; no definite D call. This CDR3 has 13 residues. Between the trimmed V and J ends, which lost 0 bases and 8 bases, there was a span of 11 bases. Germline V gives CDR1 DFQATT, CDR2 SNEGSKA (reference sequence). Written as DNA, the CDR3 is TGCAGTGCTAGAGAAGCTGCGGATCATGAGCAGTTCTTC. Its translation: CSAREAADHEQFF.

The sample holds a few counts of this clonotype. The CDR3 region is CASSVTSGSNEQFF. CDR3 nucleotide sequence: TGTGCCAGCTCCGTGACTAGCGGGAGTAATGAGCAGTTCTTC. This chain joins TRBV11-2 and TRBJ2-1, with 12 nucleotides matching TRBD2. The CDR3 is 14 residues long. Germline loops: CDR1 SGHAT, CDR2 FQNNGV. With V trimmed by 8 bases and J by 7 bases, 6 bases remained unmatched.

The rearrangement joins TRBV10-3 to TRBJ2-7, with TRBD1 matching over 8 bases. The CDR3 is 15 residues long. From germline, CDR1 is ENHRY and CDR2 SYGVKD. V lost 7 bases, J lost 6 bases, and 14 bases stayed unmatched. CDR3 residues: CAINSDRGPKGEQYF. The CDR3 DNA reads as TGTGCCATCAATTCAGACAGGGGCCCCAAGGGCGAGCAGTACTTC.

The chain combines TRBV6-1 with TRBJ2-5, with 15 bases aligning to TRBD2. Germline assignment: CDR1 MNHNS and CDR2 SASEGT. The J segment lost 6 bases and the V segment lost 6 bases, leaving 8 bases of the junction unmatched. This CDR3 comprises 16 residues. DNA of the CDR3: TGTGCCAGCAGCCGAGGACTAGCGGGGGGGCTGAAGACCCAGTACTTC. It specifies CASSRGLAGGLKTQYF.

The chain is built from TRBV3-1 and TRBJ2-2, with TRBD2 matching over 10 bases. This CDR3 has 17 amino acids. Per the germline V gene, CDR1 is LGHDT and CDR2 is YNNKEL (reference sequence). V trimming: 1 base; J trimming: 6 bases; junction bases outside the gene matches: 8. The CDR3 bases are TGTGCCAGCAGCCAAGTGGGCCCTGGGACTAGCGCCGGGGAGCTGTTTTTT. It encodes CASSQVGPGTSAGELFF.

The table lists this clonotype with a few counts. The rearrangement links TRBV28 to TRBJ2-2; D call uncertain. Trimming removed 3 bases from V and 0 bases from J, with 14 bases in between. Germline V CDR1 and CDR2: MDHEN, SYDVKM. The length of the CDR3 is 17 residues. The CDR3 sequence is CASSFVLGRSNTGELFF. The CDR3 DNA reads as TGTGCCAGCAGTTTTGTCTTAGGTCGATCGAACACCGGGGAGCTGTTTTTT.

This clonotype was seen more than once but under ten times. The chain is built from TRBV11-1 and TRBJ2-1; D is unclear. The CDR3 is 13 residues long. The V end lost 0 bases, the J end lost 9 bases, and 9 bases lay between the germline ends. Germline V gene data show CDR1 as SGHAT and CDR2 as FQDESV (reference sequence). CDR3 DNA sequence: TGTGCCAGCAGCTTAGCCTACAACGGTGAGCAGTTCTTC. Protein sequence: CASSLAYNGEQFF.

This clonotype occurred a few times. This sequence joins TRBV12-3 or TRBV12-4 and TRBJ2-5; D is unclear. V shed 5 bases and J shed 1 base, with 5 bases lying between them. This CDR3 has 12 residues. In DNA form, the CDR3 reads TGTGCCAGCAGTATGGGCCAAGAGACCCAGTACTTC. It encodes CASSMGQETQYF.

This clonotype was seen repeatedly, ten times or more. The rearrangement joins TRBV10-3 to TRBJ2-1; 7 bases agree with TRBD2. The J segment lost 8 bases and the V segment lost 4 bases, leaving 17 bases of the junction unmatched. CDR1 is ENHRY, CDR2 SYGVKD, per germline. The CDR3 extends over 17 amino acids. In nucleotides, the CDR3 is TGTGCCATCAGTGGCCCACACTTACAGCGGGGTAGGGATGAGCAGTTCTTC. Its protein product is CAISGPHLQRGRDEQFF.

There are a few counts of this clonotype. The V and J genes are TRBV7-6 and TRBJ1-1; perhaps TRBD1 as D (6 bases). The germline V and J ends were trimmed by 4 bases and 3 bases, with 15 bases remaining between them. This CDR3 has 15 residues. CDR1 and CDR2 (germline): SGHVS, FNYEAQ. CDR3 sequence reads: CASSSLMHRDTEAFF. CDR3 DNA: TGTGCCAGCAGCTCTCTGATGCACAGGGACACTGAAGCTTTCTTT.

DNA for the CDR3: TGTGCCAGTAGTATCCAGGGGGCCGGTTATCAGCCCCAGCATTTT. Encoded protein: CASSIQGAGYQPQHF. This chain uses TRBV19 with TRBJ1-5; 8 bases fit TRBD1. The germline V gene has CDR1 LNHDA and CDR2 SQIVND (reference sequence). The V and J ends lost 3 bases and 5 bases, in that order; junction bases with no gene match: 6. The CDR3 loop spans 15 amino acids.

The chain links TRBV20-1 to TRBJ2-5, with 8 bases identical to TRBD1. CDR1 is DFQATT, CDR2 SNEGSKA, per germline (reference sequence). The CDR3 runs 13 residues. J gave up 4 bases and V 2 bases, and 3 bases lay outside the gene matches. The CDR3 DNA is TGCAGTGCTAGACACAGGGGGAGAGAGACCCAGTACTTC. Amino acid sequence: CSARHRGRETQYF.

The rearrangement links TRBV10-3 to TRBJ2-1, with unresolved D. V was cut by 6 bases and J by 6 bases, with 12 bases left in between. The germline V gene has CDR1 ENHRY and CDR2 SYGVKD. The CDR3 loop spans 13 amino acids. The CDR3, as DNA: TGTGCCATCAGCGCAGACAAGTTCAATGAGCAGTTCTTC. Translation: CAISADKFNEQFF.